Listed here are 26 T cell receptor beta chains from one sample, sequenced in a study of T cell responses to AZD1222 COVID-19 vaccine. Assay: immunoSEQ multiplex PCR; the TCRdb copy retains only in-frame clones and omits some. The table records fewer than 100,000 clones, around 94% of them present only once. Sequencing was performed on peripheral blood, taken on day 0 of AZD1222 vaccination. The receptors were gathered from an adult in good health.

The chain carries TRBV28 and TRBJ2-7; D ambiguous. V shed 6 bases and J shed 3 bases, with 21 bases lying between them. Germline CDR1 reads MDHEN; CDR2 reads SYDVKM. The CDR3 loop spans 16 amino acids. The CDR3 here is CASSNEPPPPDYEQYF. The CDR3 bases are TGTGCCAGCAGCAATGAGCCTCCTCCCCCCGACTACGAGCAGTACTTC. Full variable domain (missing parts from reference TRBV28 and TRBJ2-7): DVKVTQSSRYLVKRTGEKVFLECVQDMDHENMFWYRQDPGLGLRLIYFSYDVKMKEKGDIPEGYSVSREKKERFSLILESASTNQTSMYLCASSNEPPPPDYEQYFGPGTRLTVT.

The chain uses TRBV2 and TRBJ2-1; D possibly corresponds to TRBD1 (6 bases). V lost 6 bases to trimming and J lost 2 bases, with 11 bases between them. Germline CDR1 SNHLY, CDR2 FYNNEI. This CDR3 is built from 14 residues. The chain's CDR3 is CASRNRDTYNEQFF. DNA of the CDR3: TGTGCCAGCAGGAACCGGGACACCTACAATGAGCAGTTCTTC.

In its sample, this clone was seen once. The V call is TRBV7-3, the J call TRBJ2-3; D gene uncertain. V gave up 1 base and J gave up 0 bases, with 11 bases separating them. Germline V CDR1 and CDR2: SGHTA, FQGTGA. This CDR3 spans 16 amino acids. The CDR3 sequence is CASSLKGRTSTDTQYF. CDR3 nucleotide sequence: TGTGCCAGCAGCTTAAAGGGCCGTACGAGCACAGATACGCAGTATTTT.

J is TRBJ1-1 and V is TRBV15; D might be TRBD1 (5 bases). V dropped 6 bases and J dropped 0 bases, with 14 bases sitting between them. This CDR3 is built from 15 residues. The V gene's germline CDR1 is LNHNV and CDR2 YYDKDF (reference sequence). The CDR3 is CATSGGGALNTEAFF. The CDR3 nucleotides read TGTGCCACCAGTGGGGGTGGGGCCCTGAACACTGAAGCTTTCTTT.

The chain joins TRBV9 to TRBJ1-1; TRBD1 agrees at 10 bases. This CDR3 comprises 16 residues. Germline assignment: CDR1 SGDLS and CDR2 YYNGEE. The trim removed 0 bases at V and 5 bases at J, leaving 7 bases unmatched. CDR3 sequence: CASSVGRQGAWTEAFF. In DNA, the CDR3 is TGTGCCAGCAGCGTAGGCCGACAGGGGGCTTGGACTGAAGCTTTCTTT.

CDR3 nucleotide sequence: TGTGCCAGCAGCTGGGCAGGGACAGCGACAGATACGCAGTATTTT. Its protein is CASSWAGTATDTQYF. The gene calls are TRBV5-6 and TRBJ2-3; 7 bases map to TRBD1. The germline V gene encodes CDR1 SGHDT and CDR2 YYEEEE. V shed 3 bases, J shed 3 bases, and the junction held 7 bases outside the gene matches. The CDR3 consists of 15 residues.

CDR3 bases: TGTGCCATCAATAGCGGGAGGGCCCTCGATTCCTACAATGAGCAGTTCTTC. The encoded protein is CAINSGRALDSYNEQFF. The chain is built from TRBV10-3 and TRBJ2-1; TRBD2 aligns across 11 bases. Per the germline V gene, CDR1 is ENHRY and CDR2 is SYGVKD. V dropped 7 bases and J dropped 1; count of bases not matched to a gene: 9. The CDR3 has 17 residues.

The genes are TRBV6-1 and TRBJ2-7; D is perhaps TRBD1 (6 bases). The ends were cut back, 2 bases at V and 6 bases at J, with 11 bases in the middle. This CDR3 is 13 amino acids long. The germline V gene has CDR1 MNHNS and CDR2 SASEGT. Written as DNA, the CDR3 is TGTGCCAGCAGTGAATTTGTACAGGGCGAGCAGTACTTC. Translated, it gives CASSEFVQGEQYF.

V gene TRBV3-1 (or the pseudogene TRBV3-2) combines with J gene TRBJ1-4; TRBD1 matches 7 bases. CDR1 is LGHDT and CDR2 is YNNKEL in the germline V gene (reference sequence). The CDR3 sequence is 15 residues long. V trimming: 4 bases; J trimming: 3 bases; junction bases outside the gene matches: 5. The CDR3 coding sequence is TGTGCCAGCAGCCTGCAGACAGGGCCTAATGAAAAACTGTTTTTT. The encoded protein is CASSLQTGPNEKLFF.

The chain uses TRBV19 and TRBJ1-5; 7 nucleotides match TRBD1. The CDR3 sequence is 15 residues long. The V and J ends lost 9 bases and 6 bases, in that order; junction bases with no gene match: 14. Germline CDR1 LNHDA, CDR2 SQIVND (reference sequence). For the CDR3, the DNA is TGTGCCAGCAACGATCGGCAGGGGGGCGGTCAGCCCCAGCATTTT. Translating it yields CASNDRQGGGQPQHF. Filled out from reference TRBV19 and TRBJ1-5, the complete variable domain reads DGGITQSPKYLFRKEGQNVTLSCEQNLNHDAMYWYRQDPGQGLRLIYYSQIVNDFQKGDIAEGYSVSREKKESFPLTVTSAQKNPTAFYLCASNDRQGGGQPQHFGDGTRLSIL.

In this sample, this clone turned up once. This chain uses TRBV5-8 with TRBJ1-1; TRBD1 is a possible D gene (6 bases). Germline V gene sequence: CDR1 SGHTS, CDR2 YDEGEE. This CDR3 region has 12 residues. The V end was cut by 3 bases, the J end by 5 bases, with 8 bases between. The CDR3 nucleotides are TGTGCCAGCAGCTGGAGGGGGACTGAAGCTTTCTTT. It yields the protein CASSWRGTEAFF. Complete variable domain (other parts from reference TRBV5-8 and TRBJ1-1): EAGVTQSPTHLIKTRGQQATLRCSPISGHTSVYWYQQALGLGLQFLLWYDEGEERNRGNFPPRFSGRQFPNYSSELNVNALELEDSALYLCASSWRGTEAFFGQGTRLTVV.

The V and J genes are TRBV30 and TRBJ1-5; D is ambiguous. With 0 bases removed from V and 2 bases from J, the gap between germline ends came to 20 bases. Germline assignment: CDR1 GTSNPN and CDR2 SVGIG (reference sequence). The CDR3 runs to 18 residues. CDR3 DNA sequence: TGTGCCTGGAGTGTAAAGGCCGGAACCCATCGGGGCAATCAGCCCCAGCATTTT. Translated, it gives CAWSVKAGTHRGNQPQHF.

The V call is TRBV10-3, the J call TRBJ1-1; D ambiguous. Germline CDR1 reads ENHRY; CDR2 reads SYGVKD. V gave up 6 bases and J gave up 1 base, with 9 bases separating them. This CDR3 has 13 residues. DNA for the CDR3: TGTGCCATCAGGGTGACTGAGAACACTGAAGCTTTCTTT. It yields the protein CAIRVTENTEAFF.

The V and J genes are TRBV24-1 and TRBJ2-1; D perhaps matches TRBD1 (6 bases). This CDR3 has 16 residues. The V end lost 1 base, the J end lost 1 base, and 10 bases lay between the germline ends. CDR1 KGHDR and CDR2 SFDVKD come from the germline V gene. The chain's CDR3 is CATSDLGRGSYNEQFF. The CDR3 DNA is TGTGCCACCAGTGATTTAGGCAGGGGATCCTACAATGAGCAGTTCTTC.

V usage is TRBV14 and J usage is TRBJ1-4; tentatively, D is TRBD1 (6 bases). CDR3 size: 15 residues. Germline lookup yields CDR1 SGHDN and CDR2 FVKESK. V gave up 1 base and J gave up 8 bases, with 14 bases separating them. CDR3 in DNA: TGTGCCAGCAGCCAAGTTTGGGGGCTTGGCGAAAAACTGTTTTTT. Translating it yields CASSQVWGLGEKLFF.

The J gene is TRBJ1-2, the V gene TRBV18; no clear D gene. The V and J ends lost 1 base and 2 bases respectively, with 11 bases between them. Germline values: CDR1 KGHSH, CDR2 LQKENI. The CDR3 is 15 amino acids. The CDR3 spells CASSPLAQTNYGYTF. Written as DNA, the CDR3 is TGTGCCAGCTCACCACTGGCACAGACCAACTATGGCTACACCTTC.

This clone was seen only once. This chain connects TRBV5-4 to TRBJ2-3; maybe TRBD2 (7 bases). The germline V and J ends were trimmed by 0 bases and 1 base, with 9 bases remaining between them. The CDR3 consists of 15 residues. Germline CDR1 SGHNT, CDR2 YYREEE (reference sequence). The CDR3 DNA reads TGTGCCAGCAGCTTGGACGGGGGGCGCACAGATACGCAGTATTTT. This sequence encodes CASSLDGGRTDTQYF. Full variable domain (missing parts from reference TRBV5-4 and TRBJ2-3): ETGVTQSPTHLIKTRGQQVTLRCSSQSGHNTVSWYQQALGQGPQFIFQYYREEENGRGNFPPRFSGLQFPNYSSELNVNALELDDSALYLCASSLDGGRTDTQYFGPGTRLTVL.

The CDR3 DNA reads TGTGCCAGCAGTACACTACAGGGGTCGGACACTGAAGCTTTCTTT. As protein: CASSTLQGSDTEAFF. The rearrangement joins TRBV28 to TRBJ1-1; 7 bases match TRBD1. V lost 5 bases and J lost 3; bases outside the gene matches: 9. The CDR3 sequence is 15 residues long. CDR1 and CDR2 from the germline V gene are MDHEN and SYDVKM.

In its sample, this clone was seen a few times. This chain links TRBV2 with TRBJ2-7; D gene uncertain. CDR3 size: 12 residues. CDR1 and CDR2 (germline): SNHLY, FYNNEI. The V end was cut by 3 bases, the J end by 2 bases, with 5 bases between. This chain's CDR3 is CASSDLPYEQYF. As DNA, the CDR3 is TGTGCCAGCAGTGACCTTCCCTACGAGCAGTACTTC.

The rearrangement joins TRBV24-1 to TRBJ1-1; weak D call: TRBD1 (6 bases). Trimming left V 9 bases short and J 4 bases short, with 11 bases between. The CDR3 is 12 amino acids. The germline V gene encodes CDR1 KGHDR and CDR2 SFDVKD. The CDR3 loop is CATPRGRTEAFF. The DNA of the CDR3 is TGTGCCACCCCTCGGGGGCGCACTGAAGCTTTCTTT.

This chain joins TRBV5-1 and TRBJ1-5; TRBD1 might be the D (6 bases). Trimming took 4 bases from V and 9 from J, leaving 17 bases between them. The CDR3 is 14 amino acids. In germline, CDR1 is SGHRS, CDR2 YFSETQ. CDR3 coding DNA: TGCGCCAGCAGCCCAGGACGGGGAGGGGGGCCCCAGCATTTT. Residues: CASSPGRGGGPQHF. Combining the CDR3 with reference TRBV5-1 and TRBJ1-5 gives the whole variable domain KAGVTQTPRYLIKTRGQQVTLSCSPISGHRSVSWYQQTPGQGLQFLFEYFSETQRNKGNFPGRFSGRQFSNSRSEMNVSTLELGDSALYLCASSPGRGGGPQHFGDGTRLSIL.

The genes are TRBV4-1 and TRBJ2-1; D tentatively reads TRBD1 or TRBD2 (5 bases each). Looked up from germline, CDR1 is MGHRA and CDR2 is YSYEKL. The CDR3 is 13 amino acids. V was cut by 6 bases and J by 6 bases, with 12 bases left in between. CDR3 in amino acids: CASSPWGFNEQFF. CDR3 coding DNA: TGCGCCAGCAGTCCGTGGGGGTTCAATGAGCAGTTCTTC.

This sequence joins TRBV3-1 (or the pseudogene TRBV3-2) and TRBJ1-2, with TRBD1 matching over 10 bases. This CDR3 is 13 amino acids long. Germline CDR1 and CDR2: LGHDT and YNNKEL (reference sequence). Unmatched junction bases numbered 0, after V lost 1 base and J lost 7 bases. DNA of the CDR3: TGTGCCAGCAGCCAAGGGACAGGGGGTGGCTACACCTTC. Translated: CASSQGTGGGYTF.

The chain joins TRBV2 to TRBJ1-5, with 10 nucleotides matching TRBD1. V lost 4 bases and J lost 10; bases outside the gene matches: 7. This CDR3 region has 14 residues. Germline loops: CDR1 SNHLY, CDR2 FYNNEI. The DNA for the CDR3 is TGTGCCAGCAGTGTAGACAGGGGGCTCTTACCCCAGCATTTT. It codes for CASSVDRGLLPQHF.

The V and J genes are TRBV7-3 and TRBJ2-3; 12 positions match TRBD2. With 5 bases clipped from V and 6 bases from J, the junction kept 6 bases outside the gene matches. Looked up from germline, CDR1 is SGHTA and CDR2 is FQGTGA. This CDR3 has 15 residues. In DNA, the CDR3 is TGTGCCAGCAGCAAGAGACTAGCGGGAGAGGATACGCAGTATTTT. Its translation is CASSKRLAGEDTQYF.

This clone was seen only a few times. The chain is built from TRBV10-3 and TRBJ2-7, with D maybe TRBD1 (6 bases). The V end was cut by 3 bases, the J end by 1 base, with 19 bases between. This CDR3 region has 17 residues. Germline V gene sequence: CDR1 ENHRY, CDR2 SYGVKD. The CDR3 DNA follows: TGTGCCATCAGTGAAAGTTTAACAGGGCCCACATCCTACGAGCAGTACTTC. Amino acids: CAISESLTGPTSYEQYF.